This T cell receptor (beta chain) originates from a study of cytomegalovirus exposure and HLA in healthy donors. With respect to this clone: Its matching antigen is unknown.

CDR1 is SGHNT and CDR2 is YENEEA in the germline V gene. V lost 5 bases, J lost 0 bases, and 11 bases lay in between. This CDR3 contains 14 residues. The study's findings and limits: Common viral pathogens seemed to be connected with several of the most significant clusters, according to a later analysis.

PCR was performed using 60 Vbeta and 13 Jbeta primers. Repertoires were generated with immunoSEQ multiplex PCR, while TCRdb's copy carries only in-frame clones and drops some. Of 150,000 to 200,000 clones in the sample, 65% to 85% were seen once. Sequenced sample: PBMCs. The clonotype originates from a young man in good health and CMV-seronegative. This chain uses TRBV11-3 with TRBJ2-7, with D maybe TRBD2 (5 bases). The CDR3 bases are TGTGCCAGCAGCCTCACTAGAAGCTCCTACGAGCAGTACTTC. Translation: CASSLTRSSYEQYF.